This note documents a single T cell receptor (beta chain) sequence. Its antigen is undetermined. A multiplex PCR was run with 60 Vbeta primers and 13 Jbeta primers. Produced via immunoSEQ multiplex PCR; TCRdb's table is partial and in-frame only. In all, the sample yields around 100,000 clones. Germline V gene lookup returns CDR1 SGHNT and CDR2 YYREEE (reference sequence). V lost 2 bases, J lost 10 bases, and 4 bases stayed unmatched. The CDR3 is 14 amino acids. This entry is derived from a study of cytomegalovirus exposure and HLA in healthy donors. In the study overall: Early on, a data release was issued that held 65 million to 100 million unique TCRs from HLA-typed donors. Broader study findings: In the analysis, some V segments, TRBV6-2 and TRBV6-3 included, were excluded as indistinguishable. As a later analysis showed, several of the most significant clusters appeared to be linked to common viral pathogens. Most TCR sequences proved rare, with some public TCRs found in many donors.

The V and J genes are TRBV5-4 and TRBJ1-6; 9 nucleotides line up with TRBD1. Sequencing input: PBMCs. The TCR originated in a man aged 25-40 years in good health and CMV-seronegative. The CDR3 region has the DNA TGTGCCAGCAGCTTTCGGGACAGGGCCTCACCCCTCCACTTT. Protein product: CASSFRDRASPLHF.